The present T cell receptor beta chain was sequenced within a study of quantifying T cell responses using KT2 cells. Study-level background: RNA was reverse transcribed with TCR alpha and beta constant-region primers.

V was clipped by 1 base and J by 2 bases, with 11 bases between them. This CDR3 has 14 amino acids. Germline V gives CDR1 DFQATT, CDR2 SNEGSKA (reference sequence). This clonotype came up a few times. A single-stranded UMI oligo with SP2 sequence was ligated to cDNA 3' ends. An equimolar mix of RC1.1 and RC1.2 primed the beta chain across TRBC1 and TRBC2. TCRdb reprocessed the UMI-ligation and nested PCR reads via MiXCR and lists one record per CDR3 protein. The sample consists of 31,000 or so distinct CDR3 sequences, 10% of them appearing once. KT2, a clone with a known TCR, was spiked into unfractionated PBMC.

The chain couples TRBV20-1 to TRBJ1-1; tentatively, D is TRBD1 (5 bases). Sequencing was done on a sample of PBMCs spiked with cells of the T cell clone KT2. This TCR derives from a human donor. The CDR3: CSARGPDSNTEAFF. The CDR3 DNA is TGCAGTGCTAGAGGCCCTGACAGCAACACTGAAGCTTTCTTT.